The 3 T cell receptor beta chains below were found in one sample sequenced in a study of blood T cells in healthy people across ages. Next came a second PCR, run for about 7 to 11 cycles, which used a sample-barcoded 5' primer along with a J-beta primer mix. TCRdb passed the 5' RACE reads through MiXCR, listing each CDR3 protein once. This table holds 1.5 million to 2 million distinct CDR3 sequences, about 31% found once. Sequenced sample: blood. The receptor source for this set is a woman in her 30s in good health.

The table lists this clonotype with a few counts. The gene calls are TRBV21-1 and TRBJ1-1; the tabulated D call, TRBD1, remains unverified against the DNA. TRBV21-1 is described as a pseudogene. The CDR3 is 16 amino acids. The CDR3 nucleotides are TGTGCCAGCAGCGCAAGGGACAGGGGATGGGACACTGAAGCTTTCTTT. This encodes CASSARDRGWDTEAFF.

This clonotype has ten or more counts. CDR3 nucleotide sequence: TGCGCCAGCAGCCAAGATCTCCTAGCCGAATCTGGGGCCAACGTCCTGACTTTC. This sequence encodes CASSQDLLAESGANVLTF. The rearrangement uses TRBV4-1 and TRBJ2-6; D possibly corresponds to TRBD2 (5 bases). CDR3 size: 18 residues. The V and J ends lost 0 bases and 1 base respectively, with 13 bases between them. Germline V lookup: CDR1 MGHRA, CDR2 YSYEKL.

V is TRBV12-3 or TRBV12-4 and J is TRBJ2-7; D uncertain. V was pared by 6 bases and J by 6 bases, with 18 bases between. The CDR3 extends over 14 amino acids. The DNA for the CDR3 is TGTGCCAGCAGGGGGATTGCCCCCACCGGCGAGCAGTACTTC. As protein: CASRGIAPTGEQYF.